This entry lists 29 T cell receptor beta chains sequenced from one sample in a study of T-cell reconstitution after alpha-beta-depleted transplantation in children. The TCRbeta library was prepared with unique molecular identifiers. TCRdb used MiXCR to reprocess the PCR reads, holding one entry per CDR3 protein. Counted here are about 1,000,000 distinct CDR3 sequences, roughly 29% occurring once; the ten biggest clones make up around 30%. Sequences were derived from PBMCs, mostly from graft donor cells, sampled 360 days after TCRalphabeta/CD19-depleted stem cell transplant. These receptors all stem from a boy in the first two years of life who had a stem cell transplant for SCID, so the T cells may come from the graft donor.

As DNA, the CDR3 is TGCGCCAGCAGCTCGGGACAGACAAAGAACACTGAAGCTTTCTTT. Translated, it gives CASSSGQTKNTEAFF. The chain joins TRBV5-1 to TRBJ1-1; TRBD1 matches at 7 bases. The V segment lost 3 bases and the J segment 1 base; nucleotides outside the gene matches: 6. Germline assignment: CDR1 SGHRS and CDR2 YFSETQ. The CDR3 has 15 residues.

The rearrangement joins TRBV20-1 to TRBJ1-1, with D tentatively TRBD1 (6 bases). V dropped 3 bases and J dropped 6 bases, with 23 bases sitting between them. This CDR3 has 16 residues. Germline V CDR1 and CDR2: DFQATT, SNEGSKA (reference sequence). For the CDR3, the DNA is TGCAGTGCTAGTAATCTGGCAGGGGTAGAGGGGGCTGAAGCTTTCTTT. Protein: CSASNLAGVEGAEAFF.

This clonotype was picked up a small number of times. This chain links TRBV29-1 with TRBJ2-2; no clear D. CDR1 and CDR2 from the germline V gene are SQVTM and ANQGSEA. Between the trimmed V and J ends, which lost 0 bases and 2 bases, there was a span of 4 bases. The length of the CDR3 is 13 residues. CDR3: CSVEESNTGELFF. CDR3 coding DNA: TGCAGCGTTGAAGAGTCAAACACCGGGGAGCTGTTTTTT.

This rearrangement joins TRBV7-2 to TRBJ1-2; perhaps TRBD1 as D (6 bases). Germline loops: CDR1 SGHTA, CDR2 FQGNSA. Trimming removed 3 bases from V and 14 bases from J, with 22 bases in between. This CDR3 has 14 residues. The CDR3 here is CASSFLGGQPGGTF. The CDR3 nucleotides read TGTGCCAGCAGCTTCCTGGGCGGACAGCCCGGTGGGACCTTC.

This clonotype was counted only a few times. The chain recombines TRBV5-1 with TRBJ2-7; possibly TRBD1 or TRBD2 for D (5 bases each). CDR3 size: 14 residues. CDR1 is SGHRS and CDR2 is YFSETQ in the germline V gene. V lost 4 bases to trimming and J lost 2 bases, with 13 bases between them. The CDR3 bases are TGCGCCAGCAGCCTCGGGGACCCTACCTACGAGCAGTACTTC. It encodes CASSLGDPTYEQYF.

The V call is TRBV27, the J call TRBJ2-2; 8 bases match TRBD2. The CDR3 loop spans 17 amino acids. Unmatched junction bases numbered 5, after V lost 0 bases and J lost 2 bases. The germline CDR1 and CDR2 sequences are MNHEY and SMNVEV (reference sequence). The CDR3 here is CASSLSILAANTGELFF. CDR3 DNA: TGTGCCAGCAGTTTATCCATACTAGCGGCCAACACCGGGGAGCTGTTTTTT.

This clonotype has just a few counts. The chain carries TRBV12-3 or TRBV12-4 and TRBJ2-5; 9 bases are a match to TRBD2. This CDR3 has 16 amino acids. V lost 3 bases to trimming and J lost 5 bases; unmatched junction nucleotides: 10. The CDR3 DNA follows: TGTGCCAGCAGTTTTTTAGGGCTAGCGGGGTCGGAGACCCAGTACTTC. Translating it yields CASSFLGLAGSETQYF.

The sample holds a few counts of this clonotype. The rearrangement links TRBV6-5 to TRBJ2-7; 8 nucleotides agree with TRBD1. The CDR3 covers 15 residues. Unmatched junction bases numbered 3, after V lost 2 bases and J lost 0 bases. Germline values: CDR1 MNHEY, CDR2 SVGAGI. CDR3 in DNA: TGTGCCAGCAGTTACCGACAGGGGATCTCCTACGAGCAGTACTTC. Encoded protein: CASSYRQGISYEQYF.

The rearrangement links TRBV3-1 to TRBJ2-3; either TRBD1 or TRBD2 may supply D (6 bases each). V was shortened by 0 bases and J by 5 bases, with 15 bases between the two germline ends. From germline, CDR1 is LGHDT and CDR2 YNNKEL (reference sequence). The CDR3 runs 16 residues. CDR3 loop: CASSQDGGPRGDTQYF. For the CDR3, the DNA is TGTGCCAGCAGCCAAGATGGGGGGCCGCGGGGAGATACGCAGTATTTT.

The DNA of the CDR3 is TGTGCCAGCAGCCCCTCCACAGGTAATCAGCCCCAGCATTTT. Translation gives CASSPSTGNQPQHF. V gene TRBV7-9 combines with J gene TRBJ1-5, with a possible D match to TRBD1 (5 bases). The CDR3 totals 14 residues. V lost 5 bases, J lost 4 bases, and 12 bases lay in between. The germline CDR1 and CDR2 sequences are SEHNR and FQNEAQ (reference sequence).

This clonotype has more than one count but fewer than ten. This chain uses TRBV7-3 with TRBJ2-3; D could derive from TRBD1 or TRBD2 (5 bases each). This CDR3 contains 16 residues. The V gene lost 1 base and the J gene lost 3 bases, with 14 bases spanning the gap. Germline CDR1 reads SGHTA; CDR2 reads FQGTGA. CDR3 in DNA: TGTGCCAGCAGCTTAATGGGGGTAAAGGGAACAGATACGCAGTATTTT. Its translation: CASSLMGVKGTDTQYF.

The J gene is TRBJ2-3, the V gene TRBV13, with a possible D match to TRBD1 (5 bases). From germline, CDR1 is PRHDT and CDR2 FYEKMQ (reference sequence). This CDR3 region has 14 residues. V lost 5 bases and J 1 base, leaving 10 bases between the germline ends. The CDR3 DNA is TGTGCCAGCAGCAATATAGGGGGCACAGATACGCAGTATTTT. Amino acids: CASSNIGGTDTQYF.

The rearrangement links TRBV4-1 to TRBJ2-7; the D gene could be TRBD1 or TRBD2 (5 bases each). The V and J ends lost 1 base and 2 bases respectively, with 15 bases between them. Germline CDR1 reads MGHRA; CDR2 reads YSYEKL. This CDR3 spans 16 amino acids. The CDR3 DNA follows: TGCGCCAGCAGCCAAGGGGACCCCCGAGGCGCCTACGAGCAGTACTTC. Amino acids: CASSQGDPRGAYEQYF.

In its sample, this clonotype was seen a few times. The genes are TRBV20-1 and TRBJ1-1; 9 bases align to TRBD1. The V and J ends lost 3 bases and 2 bases, in that order; junction bases with no gene match: 4. Germline loops: CDR1 DFQATT, CDR2 SNEGSKA (reference sequence). The CDR3 totals 14 residues. The CDR3 loop is CSARGTGSNTEAFF. The CDR3 DNA reads as TGCAGTGCTAGGGGGACAGGGTCTAACACTGAAGCTTTCTTT.

The V call is TRBV7-9, the J call TRBJ1-2; no firm D call. Germline V gives CDR1 SEHNR, CDR2 FQNEAQ (reference sequence). V lost 2 bases and J 4 bases, leaving 14 bases between the germline ends. This CDR3 has 15 residues. The CDR3 sequence: CASSLPWARGYGYTF. DNA for the CDR3: TGTGCCAGCAGCTTACCTTGGGCGAGAGGCTATGGCTACACCTTC.

The CDR3 DNA is TGTGCCTGGAGTGTGTCCAGCGGGGGACCCGTGGCCTACGAGCAGTACTTC. Amino acid sequence: CAWSVSSGGPVAYEQYF. This chain joins TRBV30 and TRBJ2-7; 8 nucleotides align to TRBD2. Germline CDR1 is GTSNPN and CDR2 is SVGIG (reference sequence). V shed 0 bases, J shed 2 bases, and the junction held 12 bases outside the gene matches. This CDR3 comprises 17 residues.

The table lists this clonotype with many counts. This chain joins TRBV9 and TRBJ1-1, with D perhaps matching TRBD1 (5 bases). The CDR3 spans 14 residues. The germline V and J ends were trimmed by 0 bases and 4 bases, with 10 bases remaining between them. The germline CDR1 and CDR2 sequences are SGDLS and YYNGEE. CDR3 loop: CASSVAGGSTEAFF. DNA for the CDR3: TGTGCCAGCAGCGTAGCGGGGGGGAGCACTGAAGCTTTCTTT.

This clonotype was seen a few times. This rearrangement joins TRBV20-1 to TRBJ1-2; 7 nucleotides align to TRBD1. The CDR3 has 12 residues. Germline CDR1 and CDR2: DFQATT and SNEGSKA (reference sequence). With V trimmed by 6 bases and J by 6 bases, 7 bases remained unmatched. The CDR3: CSATDRVHGYTF. In DNA form, the CDR3 reads TGCAGTGCGACCGACAGGGTACATGGCTACACCTTC.

The gene calls are TRBV20-1 and TRBJ2-3; D uncertain. This CDR3 is 13 amino acids long. Germline V CDR1 and CDR2: DFQATT, SNEGSKA (reference sequence). The germline V and J ends were trimmed by 7 bases and 0 bases, with 11 bases remaining between them. CDR3 sequence (DNA): TGCAGTGACATTCACCCTAGCACAGATACGCAGTATTTT. Its translation is CSDIHPSTDTQYF.

This chain uses TRBV3-1 with TRBJ1-2, with 7 bases that match TRBD1. The CDR3 length is 15 residues. V gave up 6 bases and J gave up 8 bases; unmatched junction bases: 15. Germline CDR1 LGHDT, CDR2 YNNKEL (reference sequence). CDR3 region: CASRDDRGRGQGYTF. In DNA form, the CDR3 reads TGTGCCAGCAGGGATGACCGAGGGAGGGGGCAAGGCTACACCTTC.

This clonotype came up a few times. The rearrangement links TRBV20-1 to TRBJ1-1, with D uncertain. Between the trimmed V and J ends, which lost 3 bases and 7 bases, there was a span of 18 bases. The CDR3 is 14 residues long. Germline CDR1 is DFQATT and CDR2 is SNEGSKA (reference sequence). The chain's CDR3 is CSASVYLVGVEAFF. The CDR3 nucleotides read TGCAGTGCTAGTGTGTATTTGGTCGGAGTTGAAGCTTTCTTT.

This clonotype was detected a few times. The chain is built from TRBV7-3 and TRBJ2-3; 9 bases agree with TRBD2. The V gene end was trimmed by 7 bases and the J gene end by 3 bases; junction bases not matched to a gene: 8. This CDR3 contains 15 residues. Germline CDR1 is SGHTA and CDR2 is FQGTGA. The CDR3 DNA follows: TGTGCCAGCACCCTTAGCGGGGGCTTTACAGATACGCAGTATTTT. Translating it yields CASTLSGGFTDTQYF.

This clonotype was seen a handful of times. The V gene is TRBV28, the J gene TRBJ2-3; no clear D gene. The CDR3 covers 14 residues. Germline V lookup: CDR1 MDHEN, CDR2 SYDVKM. With 3 bases removed from V and 4 bases from J, the gap between germline ends came to 11 bases. The DNA of the CDR3 is TGTGCCAGCAGTTTGGTAGGGCCCCCAGATACGCAGTATTTT. Residues: CASSLVGPPDTQYF.

This clonotype was observed a few times. This CDR3 reads CASSSDHNYGYTF. DNA for the CDR3: TGCGCCAGCAGCTCGGACCATAACTATGGCTACACCTTC. The V gene is TRBV5-1, the J gene TRBJ1-2; D remains unclear. The CDR3 runs 13 residues. Trimming cost V 3 bases and J 1 base, with 7 bases left between them. Looked up from germline, CDR1 is SGHRS and CDR2 is YFSETQ. The whole variable domain, remainder taken from reference TRBV5-1 and TRBJ1-2, is KAGVTQTPRYLIKTRGQQVTLSCSPISGHRSVSWYQQTPGQGLQFLFEYFSETQRNKGNFPGRFSGRQFSNSRSEMNVSTLELGDSALYLCASSSDHNYGYTFGSGTRLTVV.

The V gene is TRBV28, the J gene TRBJ2-5; no reliable D call. Germline assignment: CDR1 MDHEN and CDR2 SYDVKM. The CDR3 runs to 17 residues. The V and J ends lost 4 bases and 1 base respectively, with 19 bases between them. The CDR3 reads CASSYYGSTHPQETQYF. In DNA, the CDR3 is TGTGCCAGCAGTTACTACGGGTCGACGCACCCCCAAGAGACCCAGTACTTC.

The chain has TRBV2 and TRBJ1-5; no definite D call. CDR1 and CDR2 from the germline V gene are SNHLY and FYNNEI. CDR3 length: 17 amino acids. The V end lost 6 bases, the J end lost 4 bases, and 22 bases lay between the germline ends. CDR3 DNA: TGTGCCAGCAGCTTTGACTCGGGCAGGTTAGGGAATCAGCCCCAGCATTTT. Its protein product is CASSFDSGRLGNQPQHF.

The V gene is TRBV20-1, the J gene TRBJ2-5; the D call may be TRBD1 or TRBD2 (5 bases each). V lost 0 bases to trimming and J lost 1 base, with 6 bases between them. Germline loops: CDR1 DFQATT, CDR2 SNEGSKA (reference sequence). CDR3 size: 13 residues. The CDR3 nucleotides read TGCAGTGCTAGAGATGGGACCCAAGAGACCCAGTACTTC. Translating gives CSARDGTQETQYF.

The chain joins TRBV3-1 to TRBJ2-2; D unresolved. V lost 0 bases and J 3 bases, leaving 17 bases between the germline ends. Looked up from germline, CDR1 is LGHDT and CDR2 is YNNKEL (reference sequence). This CDR3 is built from 18 residues. CDR3 sequence reads: CASSQDRVRTKYTGELFF. CDR3 coding DNA: TGTGCCAGCAGCCAAGATCGGGTCAGGACGAAATACACCGGGGAGCTGTTTTTT. Full variable domain (outside the CDR3, taken from reference TRBV3-1 and TRBJ2-2): DTAVSQTPKYLVTQMGNDKSIKCEQNLGHDTMYWYKQDSKKFLKIMFSYNNKELIINETVPNRFSPKSPDKAHLNLHINSLELGDSAVYFCASSQDRVRTKYTGELFFGEGSRLTVL.

Only one count was recorded for this clonotype. V and J are TRBV4-1 and TRBJ2-3; 12 bases match TRBD2. V gave up 4 bases and J gave up 0 bases; unmatched junction bases: 11. Germline V lookup: CDR1 MGHRA, CDR2 YSYEKL. The CDR3 contains 19 residues. The CDR3 is CASSLTSGGWGISTDTQYF. The DNA of the CDR3 is TGCGCCAGCAGCCTGACTAGCGGGGGATGGGGTATTAGCACAGATACGCAGTATTTT.